This T cell receptor (beta chain) was obtained from a study of cytomegalovirus exposure and HLA in healthy donors. These donors counted as nominally healthy when sampled, but unrecorded immune exposures were likely. The CDR3 extends over 16 amino acids. J was trimmed by 6 bases and V by 5 bases; bases with no gene match: 5. Germline V gene lookup returns CDR1 SNHLY and CDR2 FYNNEI. The PCR was carried out with 60 Vbeta primers and 13 Jbeta primers. Only in-frame clones appear in the TCRdb table, and some are missing; sequencing was by immunoSEQ multiplex PCR. The data contain 80,000 to 100,000 clones, about three quarters of them singletons.

Sequences were obtained from PBMCs. The V call is TRBV2, the J call TRBJ2-1; the match to TRBD2 covers 15 bases. The sequence was obtained from a man aged 35 to 55 in good health and CMV-seronegative. CDR3 amino acids: CASSQRTSGGANEQFF. Here the CDR3 DNA reads TGTGCCAGCAGTCAAAGGACTAGCGGGGGGGCCAATGAGCAGTTCTTC.